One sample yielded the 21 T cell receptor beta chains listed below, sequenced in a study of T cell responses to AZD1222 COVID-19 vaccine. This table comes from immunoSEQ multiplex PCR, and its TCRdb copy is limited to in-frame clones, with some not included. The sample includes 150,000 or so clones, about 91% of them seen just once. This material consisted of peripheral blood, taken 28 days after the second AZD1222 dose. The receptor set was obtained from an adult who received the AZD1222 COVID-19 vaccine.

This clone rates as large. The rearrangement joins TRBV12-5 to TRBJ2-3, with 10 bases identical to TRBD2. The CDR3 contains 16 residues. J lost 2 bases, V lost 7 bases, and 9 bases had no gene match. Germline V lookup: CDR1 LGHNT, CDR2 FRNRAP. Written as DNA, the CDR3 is TGTGCTAGTGTTCCGGGACTAGCGATTTTCACAGATACGCAGTATTTT. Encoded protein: CASVPGLAIFTDTQYF.

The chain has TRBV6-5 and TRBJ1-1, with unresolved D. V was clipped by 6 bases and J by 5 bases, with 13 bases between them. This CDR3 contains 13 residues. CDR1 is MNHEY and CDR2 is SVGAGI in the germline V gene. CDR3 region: CASSPGGWTEAFF. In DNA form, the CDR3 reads TGTGCCAGCAGCCCAGGAGGGTGGACTGAAGCTTTCTTT.

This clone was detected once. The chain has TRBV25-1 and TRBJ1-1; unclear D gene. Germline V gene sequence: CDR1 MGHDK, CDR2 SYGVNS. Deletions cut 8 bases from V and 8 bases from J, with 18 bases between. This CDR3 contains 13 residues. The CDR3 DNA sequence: TGTGCCAGCGGCCCCGCAGGAGCACAAGAAGCTTTCTTT. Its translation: CASGPAGAQEAFF.

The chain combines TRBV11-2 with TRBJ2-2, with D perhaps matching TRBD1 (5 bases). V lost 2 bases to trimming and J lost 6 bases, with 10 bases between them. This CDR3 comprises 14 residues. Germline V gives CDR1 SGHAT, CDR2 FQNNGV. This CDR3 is CASSLIRRAGELFF. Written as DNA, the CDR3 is TGTGCCAGCAGCTTAATTCGCAGGGCCGGGGAGCTGTTTTTT. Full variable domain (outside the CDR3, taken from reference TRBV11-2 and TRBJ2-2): EAGVAQSPRYKIIEKRQSVAFWCNPISGHATLYWYQQILGQGPKLLIQFQNNGVVDDSQLPKDRFSAERLKGVDSTLKIQPAKLEDSAVYLCASSLIRRAGELFFGEGSRLTVL.

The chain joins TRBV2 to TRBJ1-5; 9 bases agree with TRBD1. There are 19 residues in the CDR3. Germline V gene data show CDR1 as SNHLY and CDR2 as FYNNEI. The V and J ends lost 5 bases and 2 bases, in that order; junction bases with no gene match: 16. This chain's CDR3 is CASSSGLPGQGSGNQPQHF. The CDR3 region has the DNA TGTGCCAGCAGTTCAGGTTTGCCGGGACAGGGATCCGGCAATCAGCCCCAGCATTTT. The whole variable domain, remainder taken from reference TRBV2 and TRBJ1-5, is EPEVTQTPSHQVTQMGQEVILRCVPISNHLYFYWYRQILGQKVEFLVSFYNNEISEKSEIFDDQFSVERPDGSNFTLKIRSTKLEDSAMYFCASSSGLPGQGSGNQPQHFGDGTRLSIL.

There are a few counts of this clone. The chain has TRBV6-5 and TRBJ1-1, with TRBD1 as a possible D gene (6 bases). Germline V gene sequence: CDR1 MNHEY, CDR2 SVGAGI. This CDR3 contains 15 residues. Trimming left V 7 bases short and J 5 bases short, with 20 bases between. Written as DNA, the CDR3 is TGTGCCAGCATCAAAGGGCAGGGGTTGGAGACTGAAGCTTTCTTT. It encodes CASIKGQGLETEAFF.

CDR3 amino acids: CASSLGPLRGQQYF. CDR3 DNA sequence: TGTGCCAGCAGCTTGGGGCCGCTTCGGGGCCAGCAGTACTTC. The rearrangement uses TRBV5-5 and TRBJ2-7; tentatively, D is TRBD1 or TRBD2 (5 bases each). The germline V and J ends were trimmed by 0 bases and 8 bases, with 15 bases remaining between them. The germline V gene has CDR1 SGHKS and CDR2 YYEKEE (reference sequence). This CDR3 has 14 amino acids.

The CDR3 protein is CASSLGTGEDGYTF. In DNA, the CDR3 is TGCGCCAGCAGCTTGGGGACCGGGGAGGACGGCTACACCTTC. The chain uses TRBV5-1 and TRBJ1-2, with D unclear. Germline V lookup: CDR1 SGHRS, CDR2 YFSETQ. This CDR3 has 14 residues. Trimming stripped 0 bases from V and 8 bases from J, with 14 bases between.

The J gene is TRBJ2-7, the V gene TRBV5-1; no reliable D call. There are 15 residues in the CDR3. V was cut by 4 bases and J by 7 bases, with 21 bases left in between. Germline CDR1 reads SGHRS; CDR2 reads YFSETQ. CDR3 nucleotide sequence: TGCGCCAGCAGCCCTAACGGCCAAATTCCCTTTGAGCAGTACTTC. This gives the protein CASSPNGQIPFEQYF.

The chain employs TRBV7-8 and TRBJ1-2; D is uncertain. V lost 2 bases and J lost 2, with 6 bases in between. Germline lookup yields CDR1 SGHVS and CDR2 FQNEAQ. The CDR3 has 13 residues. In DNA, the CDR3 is TGTGCCAGCAGCTTAAAGGGAAACTATGGCTACACCTTC. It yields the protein CASSLKGNYGYTF.

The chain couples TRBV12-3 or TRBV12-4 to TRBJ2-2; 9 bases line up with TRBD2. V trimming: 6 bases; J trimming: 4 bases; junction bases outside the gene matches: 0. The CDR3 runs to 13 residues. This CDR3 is CASRRGGTGELFF. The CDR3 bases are TGTGCCAGCAGGCGGGGGGGCACCGGGGAGCTGTTTTTT.

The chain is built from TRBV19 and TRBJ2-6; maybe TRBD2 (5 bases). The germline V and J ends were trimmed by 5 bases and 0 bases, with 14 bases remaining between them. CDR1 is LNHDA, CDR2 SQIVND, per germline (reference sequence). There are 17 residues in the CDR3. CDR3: CASSSGRALSGANVLTF. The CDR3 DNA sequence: TGTGCCAGTAGTTCGGGAAGGGCTCTCTCTGGGGCCAACGTCCTGACTTTC.

Here the CDR3 reads CSARGYTEAFF. CDR3 nucleotides: TGCAGTGCTAGAGGATACACTGAAGCTTTCTTT. The J gene is TRBJ1-1, the V gene TRBV20-1; D remains ambiguous. Deletions cut 1 base from V and 3 bases from J, with 3 bases between. CDR1 and CDR2 from the germline V gene are DFQATT and SNEGSKA (reference sequence). The CDR3 length is 11 residues.

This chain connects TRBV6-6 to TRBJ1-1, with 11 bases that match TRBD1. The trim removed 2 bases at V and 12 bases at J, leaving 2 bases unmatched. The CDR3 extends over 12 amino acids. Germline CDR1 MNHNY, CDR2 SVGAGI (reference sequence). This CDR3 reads CASSYGTGGTFF. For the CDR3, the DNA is TGTGCCAGCAGTTACGGGACAGGGGGGACTTTCTTT.

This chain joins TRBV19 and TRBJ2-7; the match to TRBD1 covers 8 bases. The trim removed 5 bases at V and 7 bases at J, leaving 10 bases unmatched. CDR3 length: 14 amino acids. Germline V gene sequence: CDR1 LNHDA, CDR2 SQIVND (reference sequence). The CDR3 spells CASSPGQGTGEQYF. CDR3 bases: TGTGCCAGTAGTCCAGGACAGGGTACGGGGGAGCAGTACTTC.

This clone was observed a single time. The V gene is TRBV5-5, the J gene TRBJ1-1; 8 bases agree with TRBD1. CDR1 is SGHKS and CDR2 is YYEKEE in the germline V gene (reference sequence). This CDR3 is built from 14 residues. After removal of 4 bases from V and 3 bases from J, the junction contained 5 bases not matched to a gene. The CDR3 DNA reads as TGTGCCAGCAGCCCCCAGACAGGGGACACTGAAGCTTTCTTT. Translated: CASSPQTGDTEAFF.

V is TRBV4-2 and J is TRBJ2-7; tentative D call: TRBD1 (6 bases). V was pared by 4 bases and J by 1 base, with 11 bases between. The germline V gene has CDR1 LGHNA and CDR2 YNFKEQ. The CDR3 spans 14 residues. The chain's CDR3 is CASSPRQASYEQYF. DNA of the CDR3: TGTGCCAGCAGCCCCCGACAGGCATCCTACGAGCAGTACTTC.

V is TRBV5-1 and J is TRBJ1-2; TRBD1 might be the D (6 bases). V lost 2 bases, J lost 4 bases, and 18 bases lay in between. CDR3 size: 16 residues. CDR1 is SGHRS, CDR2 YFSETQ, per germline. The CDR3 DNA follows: TGCGCCAGCAGCTTAAGGGGGTTAACGGAATCCTATGGCTACACCTTC. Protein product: CASSLRGLTESYGYTF.

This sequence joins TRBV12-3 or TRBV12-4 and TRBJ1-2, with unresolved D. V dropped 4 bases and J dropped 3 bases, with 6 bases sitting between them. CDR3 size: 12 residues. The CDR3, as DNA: TGTGCCAGCAGTTACATGGACTATGGCTACACCTTC. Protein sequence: CASSYMDYGYTF.

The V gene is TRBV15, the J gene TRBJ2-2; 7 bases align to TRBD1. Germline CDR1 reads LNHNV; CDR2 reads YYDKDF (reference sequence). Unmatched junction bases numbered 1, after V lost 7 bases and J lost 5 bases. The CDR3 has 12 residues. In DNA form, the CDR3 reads TGTGCCACCAACAGGGGAACCGGGGAGCTGTTTTTT. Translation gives CATNRGTGELFF.

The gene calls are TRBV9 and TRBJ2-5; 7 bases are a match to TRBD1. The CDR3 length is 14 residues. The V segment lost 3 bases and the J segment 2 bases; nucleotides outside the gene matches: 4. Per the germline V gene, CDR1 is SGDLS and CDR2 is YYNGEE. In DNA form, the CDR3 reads TGTGCCAGCAGCGCCACAGGGGTACAAGAGACCCAGTACTTC. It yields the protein CASSATGVQETQYF.